This passage covers 13 T cell receptor beta chains from one sample sequenced in a study of blood T cell repertoires in COVID-19 (dated by TCRdb to the early 2020s). The library was obtained by the immunoSEQ multiplex PCR assay. TCRdb limited this immuneACCESS table to in-frame rearrangements with V and J called. A share of clones is missing; checked studies link under half to unresolved V genes, and the rest is unexplained. For this sample there are around 60,000 clones; 75% to 90% appear just once. Around 8% of the sample is held by the ten biggest clonotypes. Sequencing used peripheral blood. The receptor set was obtained from a human donor with active COVID-19. The donor label of this sample is uncertain.

The V call is TRBV5-6, the J call TRBJ1-6; 7 bases align to TRBD1. The CDR3 contains 15 residues. Germline values: CDR1 SGHDT, CDR2 YYEEEE. Trimming cost V 6 bases and J 5 bases; bases outside gene matches: 8. The CDR3 region is CASILPGQNNSPLHF. As DNA, the CDR3 is TGTGCCAGCATCCTACCGGGACAGAATAATTCACCCCTCCACTTT. The full variable domain, rest sourced from reference TRBV5-6 and TRBJ1-6, is DAGVTQSPTHLIKTRGQQVTLRCSPKSGHDTVSWYQQALGQGPQFIFQYYEEEERQRGNFPDRFSGHQFPNYSSELNVNALLLGDSALYLCASILPGQNNSPLHFGNGTRLTVT.

With regard to this clone: At one boundary the junction diverges from the germline segment, which might be a read error. This chain links TRBV9 with TRBJ2-6, with TRBD1 identical over 7 bases. This CDR3 has 16 residues. Germline values: CDR1 SGDLS, CDR2 YYNGEE. The CDR3 DNA follows: TGTGCCAGCAGCGGACAGGGTGTAAGTGGGGTCAACGTCCTGACTTTC. It codes for CASSGQGVSGVNVLTF.

The chain has TRBV18 and TRBJ2-3, with a possible D match to TRBD2 (5 bases). The V end was cut by 6 bases, the J end by 4 bases, with 11 bases between. The CDR3 has 13 amino acids. Germline V CDR1 and CDR2: KGHSH, LQKENI. The CDR3 region is CASSSSGADTQYF. In DNA, the CDR3 is TGTGCCAGCTCGTCCTCCGGGGCAGATACGCAGTATTTT.

The chain combines TRBV6-5 with TRBJ1-6; 7 bases fit TRBD1. Trimming at V came to 2 bases and at J to 10 bases, leaving 5 bases not matched to a gene. Germline assignment: CDR1 MNHEY and CDR2 SVGAGI. This CDR3 contains 14 residues. For the CDR3, the DNA is TGTGCCAGCAGTTACAGGGGGCTGGACTCACCCCTCCACTTT. This translates into CASSYRGLDSPLHF.

In nucleotides, the CDR3 is TGTGCCAGCAGCCAACCTCGGGAGCAAGAGACCCAGTACTTC. This encodes CASSQPREQETQYF. This sequence joins TRBV14 and TRBJ2-5, with D tentatively TRBD2 (6 bases). V lost 2 bases to trimming and J lost 2 bases, with 9 bases between them. CDR1 is SGHDN, CDR2 FVKESK, per germline. CDR3 length: 14 amino acids.

The rearrangement joins TRBV5-1 to TRBJ2-3; TRBD1 matches at 8 bases. Germline-derived CDR1 and CDR2 are SGHRS and YFSETQ. The trim removed 4 bases at V and 7 bases at J, leaving 5 bases unmatched. The CDR3 has 13 amino acids. The CDR3 region has the DNA TGCGCCAGCAGCGTGGACAGGGTGTATACGCAGTATTTT. Encoded protein: CASSVDRVYTQYF. The variable domain in full, completed from reference TRBV5-1 and TRBJ2-3, reads KAGVTQTPRYLIKTRGQQVTLSCSPISGHRSVSWYQQTPGQGLQFLFEYFSETQRNKGNFPGRFSGRQFSNSRSEMNVSTLELGDSALYLCASSVDRVYTQYFGPGTRLTVL.

CDR3 nucleotide sequence: TGTGCCAGCAGCGAGGCGGGGGGGCCGGTGGATACGCAGTATTTT. Encoded protein: CASSEAGGPVDTQYF. V is TRBV27 and J is TRBJ2-3; 9 bases are a match to TRBD2. The trim removed 6 bases at V and 6 bases at J, leaving 10 bases unmatched. Germline CDR1 is MNHEY and CDR2 is SMNVEV (reference sequence). This CDR3 is 15 amino acids long.

This chain connects TRBV11-2 to TRBJ2-1, with D perhaps matching TRBD2 (7 bases). The CDR3 length is 16 residues. V gave up 4 bases and J gave up 0 bases, with 13 bases separating them. Germline CDR1 and CDR2: SGHAT and FQNNGV. The CDR3 nucleotides are TGTGCCAGCAGCTCGCGGGGGCAGGGCTCCTACAATGAGCAGTTCTTC. The encoded protein is CASSSRGQGSYNEQFF.

V is TRBV7-9 and J is TRBJ1-2; D unclear. This CDR3 region has 17 residues. V was trimmed by 5 bases and J by 4 bases, leaving 23 bases between them. CDR1 is SEHNR, CDR2 FQNEAQ, per germline (reference sequence). CDR3 sequence reads: CASSSPHLQGEPYGYTF. CDR3 DNA: TGTGCCAGCAGCAGCCCACACCTCCAAGGAGAGCCCTATGGCTACACCTTC. The full variable domain, in which reference TRBV7-9 and TRBJ1-2 provide the parts outside the CDR3, is DTGVSQNPRHKITKRGQNVTFRCDPISEHNRLYWYRQTLGQGPEFLTYFQNEAQLEKSRLLSDRFSAERPKGSFSTLEIQRTEQGDSAMYLCASSSPHLQGEPYGYTFGSGTRLTVV.

This chain connects TRBV7-9 to TRBJ1-5; D is possibly TRBD1 (5 bases). The V end was cut by 1 base, the J end by 6 bases, with 10 bases between. The CDR3 length is 14 residues. CDR1 SEHNR and CDR2 FQNEAQ come from the germline V gene (reference sequence). Written as DNA, the CDR3 is TGTGCCAGCAGCTTAGTTGGGGGAGGTCAGCCCCAGCATTTT. This sequence encodes CASSLVGGGQPQHF.

The V call is TRBV27, the J call TRBJ2-5, with 10 bases aligning to TRBD1. J lost 4 bases, V lost 8 bases, and 13 bases had no gene match. CDR1 is MNHEY, CDR2 SMNVEV, per germline (reference sequence). This CDR3 is built from 16 residues. CDR3 residues: CASGPLGTGAGETQYF. For the CDR3, the DNA is TGTGCCAGCGGACCTCTGGGGACAGGGGCGGGAGAGACCCAGTACTTC.

The chain recombines TRBV6-5 with TRBJ2-7; D is possibly TRBD1 (5 bases). The length of the CDR3 is 14 residues. Looked up from germline, CDR1 is MNHEY and CDR2 is SVGAGI. Trimming removed 2 bases at V and 2 bases at J, with 10 bases between. The CDR3 protein is CASSYRGGAYEQYF. The CDR3 coding sequence is TGTGCCAGCAGTTACAGGGGTGGTGCCTACGAGCAGTACTTC.

This clone was picked up one time. The genes are TRBV5-1 and TRBJ2-7; 9 positions match TRBD2. CDR1 and CDR2 (germline): SGHRS, YFSETQ. CDR3 size: 16 residues. J was trimmed by 4 bases and V by 0 bases; bases with no gene match: 8. In DNA form, the CDR3 reads TGCGCCAGCAGCTTGGTTCCGGGCGGGGGGGTTTACGAGCAGTACTTC. Protein product: CASSLVPGGGVYEQYF.